The rows below give T cell receptor beta chains drawn from one sample of a study of chronic HIV infection and antiretroviral therapy. TCRdb itself ran the 5' RACE reads through MiXCR, one entry per CDR3 protein. Of 45,000 to 55,000 distinct CDR3 sequences listed, about a fifth are singletons. The sample comprised peripheral blood. The receptors shown here come from an adult who had HIV and had not received antiretroviral therapy, or was an uninfected healthy control (not recorded which). Each CDR3 is given with its conserved first and last residue. A D gene is named only where the DNA matches it firmly. Clone size is not always given. Where it is, it says once, few, many or a class for expanded clones.

>.|TRBJ1-3|.|TRBV28
TGTGCCAGCAGTTTATTCCTCCGGGGGCTTAACTCTGGAAACACCATATATTTT
CASSLFLRGLNSGNTIYF
>TRBD1|TRBJ2-5|.|TRBV28
TGTGCCAGCGAAGATACCAGGGGGCTCGTTGGGCAAGAGACCCAGTACTTC
CASEDTRGLVGQETQYF
>TRBD2|TRBJ2-1|.|TRBV7-9
TGTGCCAGCAGCCCTCGTCCGGGACTAGTTTTGTCCGACAATGAGCAGTTCTTC
CASSPRPGLVLSDNEQFF
>.|TRBJ1-2|few|TRBV29-1
TGCAGCGCTCCGACTCACTATGGCTACACCTTC
CSAPTHYGYTF
>TRBD2|TRBJ2-3|few|TRBV28
TGTGCCAGCAGTTCAGCACTTAGCGGGAGGGCCCCTACGCAGTATTTT
CASSSALSGRAPTQYF
>.|TRBJ2-4|.|TRBV4-1
TGCGCCAGCAGCCAACCTACCCAAGGGAGCACAAAAAACATTCAGTACTTC
CASSQPTQGSTKNIQYF
>.|TRBJ2-1|.|TRBV27
TGTGCCAGCAGTTTAGGGGGCAGGGGTTGCGAGCAGTTCTTC
CASSLGGRGCEQFF
>TRBD1|TRBJ1-4|.|TRBV28
TGTGCCAGCAGTCAAACTGAACCGGGACAGGGGATCTATAATGAAAAACTGTTTTTT
CASSQTEPGQGIYNEKLFF
>TRBD1|TRBJ2-1|few|TRBV2
TGTGCCAGCAGGGGGACAGAGTACAATGAGCAGTTCTTC
CASRGTEYNEQFF
>TRBD1|TRBJ2-6|few|TRBV28
TGTGCCAGCAGGACAGGGGGATCTGGGGCCAACGTCCTGACTTTC
CASRTGGSGANVLTF
>.|TRBJ2-1|few|TRBV20-1
TGCAGTGCTAGTCTAACAGGGCCCAATGAGCAGTTCTTC
CSASLTGPNEQFF
>.|TRBJ2-1|few|TRBV24-1
TGTGCCACCAGTGCCGCGGTCGGCTCCGGGAATGAGCAGTTCTTC
CATSAAVGSGNEQFF
>.|TRBJ1-5|few|TRBV23-1
TGCGCCAGCAAAGATCAGCCCCAGCATTTT
CASKDQPQHF
>TRBD1|TRBJ1-1|few|TRBV20-1
TGCAGTGCTAGAGAGGACAGGGGCTCGAACACTGAAGCTTTCTTT
CSAREDRGSNTEAFF
>.|TRBJ2-7|few|TRBV11-2
TGTGCCAGCAGCTTGGGGGGCGGGTCCGAGCAGTACTTC
CASSLGGGSEQYF
>.|TRBJ1-1|few|TRBV6-5
TGTGCCAGCAGTTACGAGGAGGGAGTCGCTGAAGCTTTCTTT
CASSYEEGVAEAFF
>.|TRBJ1-6|few|TRBV27
TGTGCCACGAGCCAGAACTATAATTCACCCCTCCACTTT
CATSQNYNSPLHF
>TRBD1|TRBJ1-3|few|TRBV7-6
TGTGCCAGCAGCTTAGCGTGGTACAGGGGCTCTGGAAACACCATATATTTT
CASSLAWYRGSGNTIYF
>.|TRBJ1-5|.|TRBV5-1
TGCGCCAGCAGCTTGGATTCCGGGGATGGGAATCAGCCCCAGCATTTT
CASSLDSGDGNQPQHF
>.|TRBJ2-1|.|TRBV6-2/TRBV6-3
TGTGCCAGCAGTTACATAAGGGCCGGTGAGCAGTTCTTC
CASSYIRAGEQFF
>.|TRBJ2-2|.|TRBV9
TGTGCCAGCAGCGTTCGACCGGGAACAGCGAACACCGGGGAGCTGTTTTTT
CASSVRPGTANTGELFF
>.|TRBJ2-3|few|TRBV29-1
TGCAGCTCAGGGGCCCGGGATACGCAGTATTTT
CSSGARDTQYF
>.|TRBJ1-5|.|TRBV4-2
TGTGCCAGCAGCCAAGTGGGGGGGAGCAATCAGCCCCAGCATTTT
CASSQVGGSNQPQHF
>.|TRBJ2-3|.|TRBV5-4
TGTGCCAGCAGCTCCGCCAGGGTGAGCGATACGCAGTATTTT
CASSSARVSDTQYF
>.|TRBJ2-1|few|TRBV2
TGTGCCAGCAGTGATTGGAATGAGCAGTTCTTC
CASSDWNEQFF
>.|TRBJ1-5|.|TRBV27
TGTGCCAGCAGTACATATAGCAATCAGCCCCAGCATTTT
CASSTYSNQPQHF
>.|TRBJ1-2|.|TRBV4-1
TGCGCCAGCAGTCCCACCGGGGGGCTCGACTATGGCTACACCTTC
CASSPTGGLDYGYTF
>.|TRBJ2-1|.|TRBV9
TGTGCCAGCAGCGTAATCCCAGAGTCCGGTGAGCAGTTCTTC
CASSVIPESGEQFF
>TRBD1|TRBJ2-3|few|TRBV29-1
TGCAGCGTTGTTAAGGACAGGGGGCGTCGGGATACGCAGTATTTT
CSVVKDRGRRDTQYF
>.|TRBJ1-6|.|TRBV28
TGTGCCAGCAGTACTGGACCCTCCTATAATTCACCCCTCCACTTT
CASSTGPSYNSPLHF
>TRBD1|TRBJ1-1|.|TRBV3-1
TGTGCCAGCAGCTCACCCTGGGACAGAGACACTGAAGCTTTCTTT
CASSSPWDRDTEAFF
>.|TRBJ2-7|.|TRBV28
TGTGCCAGCAGTTTTGCTCGCGAGCAGTACTTC
CASSFAREQYF
>.|TRBJ1-1|.|TRBV28
TGTGCCAGCAGTAAGAAAACTGAAGCTTTCTTT
CASSKKTEAFF
>.|TRBJ2-5|.|TRBV9
TGTGCCAGCAGCGGGGCGGTCCGGGAGACCCAGTACTTC
CASSGAVRETQYF
>.|TRBJ1-2|.|TRBV28
TGTGCCAGCAAGGGTAACTATGGCTACACCTTC
CASKGNYGYTF
>.|TRBJ1-1|few|TRBV2
TGTGCCAGCAGTTCTGGGGGGGGGGGCACTGAAGCTTTCTTT
CASSSGGGGTEAFF
>.|TRBJ2-2|.|TRBV29-1
TGCAGCGTTGCCCCGGGGCCCGGTAGCGGGGAGCTGTTTTTT
CSVAPGPGSGELFF
>.|TRBJ2-2|.|TRBV7-9
TGTGCCAGCGACGATAACACCGGGGAGCTGTTTTTT
CASDDNTGELFF
>.|TRBJ1-1|few|TRBV29-1
TGCAGCGTCACACCGAACACTGAAGCTTTCTTT
CSVTPNTEAFF
>.|TRBJ1-1|few|TRBV28
TGTGCCACCCAGCCCTTAGGTTCGGGTCCTGTGAACACTGAAGCTTTCTTT
CATQPLGSGPVNTEAFF
>.|TRBJ2-3|few|TRBV5-1
TGCGCCAGCAGCTTGGGACCCACCGGCACAGATACGCAGTATTTT
CASSLGPTGTDTQYF
>TRBD2|TRBJ2-5|few|TRBV3-1
TGTGCCAGCAGCCTCCGACTAGCGGGAGTGGAGACCCAGTACTTC
CASSLRLAGVETQYF
>TRBD1|TRBJ1-2|.|TRBV6-5
TGTGCCAGCAGTTATGGGACAGGGGGCGGATACAACTATGGCTACACCTTC
CASSYGTGGGYNYGYTF
>.|TRBJ1-2|few|TRBV5-6
TGTGCCAGCAGCCCCCGGGACTTCTATGGCTACACCTTC
CASSPRDFYGYTF
>.|TRBJ2-3|few|TRBV30
TGTGCCTGTGCTGAGCGGGTCACAGATACGCAGTATTTT
CACAERVTDTQYF
>TRBD2|TRBJ2-1|few|TRBV29-1
TGCAGCGGTACAGCGGGAGGGGCCGGGATCGGGCAGTTCTTC
CSGTAGGAGIGQFF
>TRBD2|TRBJ2-7|.|TRBV20-1
TGCAGTGCTAGCCCTCTAGCGGGAGGTTCCTACGAGCAGTACTTC
CSASPLAGGSYEQYF
>TRBD2|TRBJ2-3|.|TRBV9
TGTGCCAGCAGCGTTAGCGGGGGCACAGATACGCAGTATTTT
CASSVSGGTDTQYF
>TRBD1|TRBJ1-2|.|TRBV29-1
TGCAGCGTTGGAAGGACAGGGAACTATGGCTACACCTTC
CSVGRTGNYGYTF